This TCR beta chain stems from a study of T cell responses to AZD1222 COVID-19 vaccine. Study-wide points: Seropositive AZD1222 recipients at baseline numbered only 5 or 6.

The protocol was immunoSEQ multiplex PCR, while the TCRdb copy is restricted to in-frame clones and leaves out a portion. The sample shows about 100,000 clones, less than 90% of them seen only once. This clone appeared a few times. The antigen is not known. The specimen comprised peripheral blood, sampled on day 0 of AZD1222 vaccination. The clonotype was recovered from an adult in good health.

The CDR3 sequence is CASSMTGPAYEQYF. The CDR3 nucleotides are TGCGCCAGCAGCATGACAGGTCCCGCCTACGAGCAGTACTTC. This sequence joins TRBV5-1 and TRBJ2-7, with D possibly being TRBD1 (6 bases). Looked up from germline, CDR1 is SGHRS and CDR2 is YFSETQ. The CDR3 spans 14 residues. The V end was cut by 4 bases, the J end by 2 bases, with 13 bases between.